This TCR beta chain comes out of a study of sequential checkpoint blockade in melanoma. About the study: First-line arms were nivolumab then ipilimumab, or the reverse, randomized 1:1. Maintenance nivolumab came after either treatment sequence.

V lost 3 bases, J lost 4 bases, and 6 bases stayed unmatched. This CDR3 has 15 amino acids. The germline CDR1 and CDR2 sequences are MGHRA and YSYEKL. Measured with immunoSEQ multiplex PCR; TCRdb has only the in-frame clones, and not every one. The sample comprises 9,500 to 11,000 clones, around 84% of which are singletons, and about 11% rests with the top ten. Treatment indicated: randomized to nivolumab then ipilimumab (arm A) or the reverse (arm B). No patient had prior DNA-damaging chemotherapy. From thawed PBMCs, live CD3+CD8+ cells negative for CD19 and CD56 were sorted. This rearrangement joins TRBV4-1 to TRBJ2-7; 10 bases are a match to TRBD2. The sequences come from CD8+ T cells sorted from blood (inferred from file names), collected from a patient given nivolumab and ipilimumab in sequence. The source of this sequence is a human donor with melanoma. The CDR3: CASSHGTSEGYEQYF. The CDR3 nucleotides read TGCGCCAGCAGCCATGGGACTAGCGAGGGATACGAGCAGTACTTC.